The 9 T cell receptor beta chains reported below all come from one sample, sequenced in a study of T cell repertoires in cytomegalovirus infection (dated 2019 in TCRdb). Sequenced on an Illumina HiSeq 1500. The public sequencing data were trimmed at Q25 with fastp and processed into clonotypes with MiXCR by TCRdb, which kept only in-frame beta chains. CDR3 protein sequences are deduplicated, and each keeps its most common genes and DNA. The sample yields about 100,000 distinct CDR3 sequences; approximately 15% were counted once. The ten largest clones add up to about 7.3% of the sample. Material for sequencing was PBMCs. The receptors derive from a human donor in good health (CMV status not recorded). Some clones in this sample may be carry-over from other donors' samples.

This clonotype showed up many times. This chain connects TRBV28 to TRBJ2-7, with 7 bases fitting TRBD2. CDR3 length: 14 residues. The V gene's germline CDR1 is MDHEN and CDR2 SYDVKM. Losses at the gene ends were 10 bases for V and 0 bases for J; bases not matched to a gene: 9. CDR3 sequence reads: CATCLGGSSYEQYF. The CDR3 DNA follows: TGTGCCACCTGCCTCGGGGGGAGCTCCTACGAGCAGTACTTC.

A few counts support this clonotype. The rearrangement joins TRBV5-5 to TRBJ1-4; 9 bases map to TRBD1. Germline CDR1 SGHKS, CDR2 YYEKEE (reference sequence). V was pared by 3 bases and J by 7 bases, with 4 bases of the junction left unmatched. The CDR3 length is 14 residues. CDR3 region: CASSSTGGGEKLFF. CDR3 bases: TGTGCCAGCAGCTCTACAGGGGGCGGTGAAAAACTGTTTTTT. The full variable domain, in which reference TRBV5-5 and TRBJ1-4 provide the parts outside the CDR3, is DAGVTQSPTHLIKTRGQQVTLRCSPISGHKSVSWYQQVLGQGPQFIFQYYEKEERGRGNFPDRFSARQFPNYSSELNVNALLLGDSALYLCASSSTGGGEKLFFGSGTQLSVL.

The CDR3 region is CASSPRGRRNIQYF. CDR3 nucleotide sequence: TGTGCCAGCAGCCCTCGGGGACGACGAAACATTCAGTACTTC. The chain links TRBV7-2 to TRBJ2-4, with D perhaps given as TRBD1 or TRBD2 (5 bases each). Trimming pared 5 bases from V and 6 bases from J, leaving 14 bases between. Germline CDR1 is SGHTA and CDR2 is FQGNSA. The CDR3 runs 14 residues.

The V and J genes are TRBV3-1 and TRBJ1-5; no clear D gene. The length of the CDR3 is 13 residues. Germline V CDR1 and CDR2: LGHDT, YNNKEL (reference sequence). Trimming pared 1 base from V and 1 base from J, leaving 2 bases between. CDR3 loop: CASSQGSNQPQHF. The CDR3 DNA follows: TGTGCCAGCAGCCAAGGCAGCAATCAGCCCCAGCATTTT.

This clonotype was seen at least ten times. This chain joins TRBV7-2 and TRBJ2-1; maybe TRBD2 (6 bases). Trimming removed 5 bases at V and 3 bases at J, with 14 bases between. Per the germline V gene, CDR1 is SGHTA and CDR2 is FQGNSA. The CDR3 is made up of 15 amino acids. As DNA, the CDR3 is TGTGCCAGCAGCCCTACTAGCTCTATCTACAATGAGCAGTTCTTC. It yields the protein CASSPTSSIYNEQFF.

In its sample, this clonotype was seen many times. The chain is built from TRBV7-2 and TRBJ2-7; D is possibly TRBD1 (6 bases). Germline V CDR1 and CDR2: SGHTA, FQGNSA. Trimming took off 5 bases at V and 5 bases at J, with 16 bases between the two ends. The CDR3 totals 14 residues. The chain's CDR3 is CASSKQGVRNEQYF. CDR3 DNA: TGTGCCAGCAGCAAACAGGGAGTTAGGAACGAGCAGTACTTC.

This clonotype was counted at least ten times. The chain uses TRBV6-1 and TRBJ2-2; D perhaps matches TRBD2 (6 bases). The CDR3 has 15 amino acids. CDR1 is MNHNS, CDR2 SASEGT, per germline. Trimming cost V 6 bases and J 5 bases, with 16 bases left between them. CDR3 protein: CASRTTSFMTGELFF. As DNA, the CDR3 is TGTGCCAGCAGAACGACTAGTTTTATGACCGGGGAGCTGTTTTTT.

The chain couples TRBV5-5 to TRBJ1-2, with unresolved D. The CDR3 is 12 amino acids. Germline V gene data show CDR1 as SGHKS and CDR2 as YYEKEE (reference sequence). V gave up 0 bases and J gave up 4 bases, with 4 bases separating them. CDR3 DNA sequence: TGTGCCAGCAGCTTGGGTAGCTATGGCTACACCTTC. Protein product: CASSLGSYGYTF. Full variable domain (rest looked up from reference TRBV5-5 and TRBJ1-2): DAGVTQSPTHLIKTRGQQVTLRCSPISGHKSVSWYQQVLGQGPQFIFQYYEKEERGRGNFPDRFSARQFPNYSSELNVNALLLGDSALYLCASSLGSYGYTFGSGTRLTVV.

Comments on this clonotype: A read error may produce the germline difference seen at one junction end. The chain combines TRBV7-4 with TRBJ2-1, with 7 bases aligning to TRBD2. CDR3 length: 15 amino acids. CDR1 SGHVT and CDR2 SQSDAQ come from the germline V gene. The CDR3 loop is CASSFYGLDWDELFF. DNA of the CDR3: TGTGCCAGCAGCTTCTACGGACTAGATTGGGATGAGCTGTTCTTC.